This TCR beta chain was identified in a study of radiotherapy plus CTLA-4 blockade in lung cancer. Concerning this clone: What it binds is unknown.

The CDR3 covers 13 residues. CDR1 and CDR2 from the germline V gene are SGHRS and YFSETQ. Trimming shortened V by 2 bases and J by 4 bases, and 9 bases separated the two germline ends. Study results and limitations: Expansion of tumor-derived TCR clones was observed in blood after radiotherapy plus ipilimumab. Early clone dynamics of blood T cells, plus interferon-beta, reportedly predicted response best.

This table comes from immunoSEQ multiplex PCR, and its TCRdb copy is limited to in-frame clones, with some not included. The sample contains some 110,000 clones, about 84% of which appear only once. The study gave focal radiation plus ipilimumab CTLA-4 blockade to patients with chemo-refractory metastatic non-small-cell lung cancer. The input for sequencing was peripheral blood, taken from a patient treated with radiotherapy plus ipilimumab. J is TRBJ1-2 and V is TRBV5-1; a possible D gene is TRBD1 (5 bases). This TCR was recovered from a human donor with non-small cell lung cancer that progressed on radiotherapy plus ipilimumab. Some clones in this sample may be carry-over from other donors' samples. In DNA, the CDR3 is TGCGCCAGCAGCTTCGACAGTTCCTATGGCTACACCTTC. Its translation: CASSFDSSYGYTF.